The present entry profiles one TCR beta chain with its context. The data were obtained in a study of blood T cell repertoires in COVID-19. Background on the study: COVID-19 samples, acute and convalescent, were from the United States, Italy and Spain.

V was cut by 5 bases and J by 2 bases, with 14 bases left in between. The CDR3 consists of 15 residues. Germline V CDR1 and CDR2: SGHTA, FQGNSA. Enrolled during active infection, Seattle patients were then followed longitudinally. Source study methods: Using reference gene primer amplification, nucleated cell counts were estimated. Clones were read by immunoSEQ multiplex PCR, and TCRdb kept only the in-frame ones, dropping some. The D gene and trimming were derived from the DNA, and the V and J assignments and clone size from that table. The data show about 480,000 clones, 89% seen once. The source of this sequence is a man aged 18 to 30 with COVID-19, enrolled during active disease. The rearrangement uses TRBV7-2 and TRBJ2-3; tentatively, D is TRBD1 (6 bases). Input material: peripheral blood. In DNA form, the CDR3 reads TGTGCCAGCAGCCCTCAGGGGATATCCACAGATACGCAGTATTTT. It yields the protein CASSPQGISTDTQYF.